This T cell receptor beta chain was obtained from a study of blood T cell repertoires in COVID-19. Study-wide background: Specimens from acute and convalescent COVID-19 originated in the United States, Italy and Spain. Sources were T cells, B-cell-depleted T cells, or PBMCs; the material itself was cDNA or gDNA.

Authors' processing steps: Amplification of reference gene primers was used by the study to estimate nucleated cell counts. Repertoires were generated with immunoSEQ multiplex PCR, while TCRdb's copy carries only in-frame clones and drops some. V, J and clone size are taken as reported in that table, and D and trimming were inferred from the DNA itself. Of over 90,000 clones listed, 87% are singletons. The CDR3 is 15 residues long. The germline V and J ends were trimmed by 7 bases and 3 bases, with 18 bases remaining between them. Per germline, CDR1 SQVTM and CDR2 ANQGSEA. This chain uses TRBV29-1 with TRBJ2-2; tentative D call: TRBD1 (6 bases). This clonotype was obtained from a human donor in a cohort sampled during active COVID-19. Source material: peripheral blood. CDR3 in DNA: TGCAGCGCCACGGTCAGGGGCGCGCACACCGGGGAGCTGTTTTTT. Translated, it gives CSATVRGAHTGELFF.